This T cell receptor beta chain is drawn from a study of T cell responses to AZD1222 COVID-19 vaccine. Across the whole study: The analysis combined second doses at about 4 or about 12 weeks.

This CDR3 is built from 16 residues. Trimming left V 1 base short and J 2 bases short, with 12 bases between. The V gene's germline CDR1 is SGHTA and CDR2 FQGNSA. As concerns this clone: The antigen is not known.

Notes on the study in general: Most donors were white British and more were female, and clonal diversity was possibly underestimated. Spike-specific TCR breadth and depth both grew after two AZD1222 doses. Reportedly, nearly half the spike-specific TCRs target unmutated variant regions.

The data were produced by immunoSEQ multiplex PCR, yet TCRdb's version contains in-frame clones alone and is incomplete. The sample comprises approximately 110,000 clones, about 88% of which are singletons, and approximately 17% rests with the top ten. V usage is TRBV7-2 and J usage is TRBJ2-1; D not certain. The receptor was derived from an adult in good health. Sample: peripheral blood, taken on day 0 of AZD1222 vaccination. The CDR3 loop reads CASSLGNTRTYNEQFF. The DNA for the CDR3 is TGTGCCAGCAGCTTAGGTAACACACGAACCTACAATGAGCAGTTCTTC.